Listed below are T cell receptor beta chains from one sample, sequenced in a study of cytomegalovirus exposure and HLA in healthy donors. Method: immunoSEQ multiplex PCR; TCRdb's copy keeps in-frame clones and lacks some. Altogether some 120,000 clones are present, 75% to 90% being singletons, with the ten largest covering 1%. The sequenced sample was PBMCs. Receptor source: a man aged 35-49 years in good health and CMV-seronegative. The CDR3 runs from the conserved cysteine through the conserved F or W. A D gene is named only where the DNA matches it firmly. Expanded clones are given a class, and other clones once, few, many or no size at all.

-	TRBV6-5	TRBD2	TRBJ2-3	CASSSGATSGSYTQYF	TGTGCCAGCAGTTCGGGTGCGACTAGCGGGAGCTATACGCAGTATTTT
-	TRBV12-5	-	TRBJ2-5	CASGLVNECFLKTQYF	TGTGCTAGTGGTTTGGTGAATGAGTGTTTTTTGAAGACCCAGTACTTC
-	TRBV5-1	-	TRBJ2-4	CASSLDRNIQYF	TGCGCCAGCAGCTTGGACAGAAACATTCAGTACTTC
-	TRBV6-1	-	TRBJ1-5	CASSEARGQLNQPQHF	TGTGCCAGCAGTGAAGCCCGTGGGCAGCTCAATCAGCCCCAGCATTTT
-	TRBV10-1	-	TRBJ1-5	CASSEAKQGLSNQPQHF	TGCGCCAGCAGTGAGGCAAAACAGGGTCTGAGCAATCAGCCCCAGCATTTT
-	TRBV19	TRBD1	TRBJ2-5	CASSIDVGTEVPDF	TGTGCCAGTAGTATAGATGTCGGGACAGAGGTTCCCGACTTC
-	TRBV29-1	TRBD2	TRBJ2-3	CSVEALAGFSTDTQYF	TGCAGCGTTGAAGCCTTAGCGGGCTTTAGCACAGATACGCAGTATTTT
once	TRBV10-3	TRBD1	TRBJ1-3	CAISPGTGQSSGNTIYF	TGTGCCATCAGTCCCGGGACAGGTCAGAGCTCTGGAAACACCATATATTTT
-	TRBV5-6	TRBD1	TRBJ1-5	CASSLGTAHQPQHF	TGTGCCAGCAGCCTCGGGACAGCCCATCAGCCCCAGCATTTT
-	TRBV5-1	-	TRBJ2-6	CASSLEGRTLPGANVLTF	TGCGCCAGCAGCTTGGAGGGGAGGACGCTTCCTGGGGCCAACGTCCTGACTTTC
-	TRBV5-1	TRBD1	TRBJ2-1	CASSSGQGSHEQFF	TGCGCCAGCAGCTCGGGACAGGGGTCCCATGAGCAGTTCTTC